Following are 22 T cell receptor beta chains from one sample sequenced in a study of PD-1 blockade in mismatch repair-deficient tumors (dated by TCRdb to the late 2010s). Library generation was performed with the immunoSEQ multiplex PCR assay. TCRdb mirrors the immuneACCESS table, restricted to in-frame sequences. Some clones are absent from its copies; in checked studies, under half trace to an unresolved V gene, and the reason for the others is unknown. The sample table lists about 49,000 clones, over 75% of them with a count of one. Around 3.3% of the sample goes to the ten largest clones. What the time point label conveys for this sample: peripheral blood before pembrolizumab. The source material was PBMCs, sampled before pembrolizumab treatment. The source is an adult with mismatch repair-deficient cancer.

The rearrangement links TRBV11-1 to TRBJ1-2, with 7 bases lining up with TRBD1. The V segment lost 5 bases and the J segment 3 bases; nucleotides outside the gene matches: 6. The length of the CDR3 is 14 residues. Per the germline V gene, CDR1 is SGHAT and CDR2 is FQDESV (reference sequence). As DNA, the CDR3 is TGTGCCAGCAGCGTCGGGGACAGAGACTATGGCTACACCTTC. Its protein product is CASSVGDRDYGYTF.

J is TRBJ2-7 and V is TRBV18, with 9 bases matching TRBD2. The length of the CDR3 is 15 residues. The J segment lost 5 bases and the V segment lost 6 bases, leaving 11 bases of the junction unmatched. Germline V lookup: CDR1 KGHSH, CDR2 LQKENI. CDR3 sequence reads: CASSPSSGTVNEQYF. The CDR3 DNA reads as TGTGCCAGCTCCCCGTCTAGCGGGACCGTTAACGAGCAGTACTTC.

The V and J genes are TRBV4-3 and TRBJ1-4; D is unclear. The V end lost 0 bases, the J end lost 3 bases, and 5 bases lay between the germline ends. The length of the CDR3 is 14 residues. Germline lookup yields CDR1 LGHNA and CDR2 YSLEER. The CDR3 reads CASSQDTANEKLFF. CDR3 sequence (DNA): TGCGCCAGCAGCCAAGATACAGCTAATGAAAAACTGTTTTTT.

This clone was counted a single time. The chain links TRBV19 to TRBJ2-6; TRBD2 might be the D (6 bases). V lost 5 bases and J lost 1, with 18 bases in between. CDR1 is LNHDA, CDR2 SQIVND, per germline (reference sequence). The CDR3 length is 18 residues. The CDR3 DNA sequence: TGTGCCAGTAGTTCCCCGGGTGCGGGACCGTCTGGGGCCAACGTCCTGACTTTC. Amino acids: CASSSPGAGPSGANVLTF.

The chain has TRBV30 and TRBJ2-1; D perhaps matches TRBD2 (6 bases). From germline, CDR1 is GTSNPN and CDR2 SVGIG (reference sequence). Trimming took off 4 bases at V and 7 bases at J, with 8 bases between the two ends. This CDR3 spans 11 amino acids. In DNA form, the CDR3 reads TGTGCCTGGACCCGGGAGAATGAGCAGTTCTTC. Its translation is CAWTRENEQFF.

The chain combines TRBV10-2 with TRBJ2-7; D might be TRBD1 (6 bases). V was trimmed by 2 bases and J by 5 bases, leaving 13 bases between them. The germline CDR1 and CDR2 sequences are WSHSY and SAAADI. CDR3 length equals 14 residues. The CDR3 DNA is TGCGCCAGCAGTGAGGGAGGCCGGACAGACGAGCAGTACTTC. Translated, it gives CASSEGGRTDEQYF.

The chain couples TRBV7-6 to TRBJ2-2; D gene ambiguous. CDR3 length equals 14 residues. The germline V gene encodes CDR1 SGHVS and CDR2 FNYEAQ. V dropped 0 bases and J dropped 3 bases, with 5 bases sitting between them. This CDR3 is CASSLAAYTGELFF. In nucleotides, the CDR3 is TGTGCCAGCAGCTTAGCAGCGTACACCGGGGAGCTGTTTTTT.

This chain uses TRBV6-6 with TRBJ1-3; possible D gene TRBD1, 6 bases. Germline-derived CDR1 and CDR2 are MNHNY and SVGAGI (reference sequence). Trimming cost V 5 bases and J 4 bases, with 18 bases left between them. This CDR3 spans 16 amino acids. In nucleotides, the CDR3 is TGTGCCAGCAGTACCATTTACCAGGGGTCCGGAAACACCATATATTTT. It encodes CASSTIYQGSGNTIYF.

Here the CDR3 DNA reads TGTGCCAGTAGTATTGGGACAGGGAGGTTCGTCAGCAATCAGCCCCAGCATTTT. Amino acid sequence: CASSIGTGRFVSNQPQHF. This chain uses TRBV19 with TRBJ1-5, with TRBD1 identical over 9 bases. Unmatched junction bases numbered 10, after V lost 3 bases and J lost 1 base. The CDR3 contains 18 residues. Germline V CDR1 and CDR2: LNHDA, SQIVND (reference sequence). The full variable domain, with the rest looked up from reference TRBV19 and TRBJ1-5, is DGGITQSPKYLFRKEGQNVTLSCEQNLNHDAMYWYRQDPGQGLRLIYYSQIVNDFQKGDIAEGYSVSREKKESFPLTVTSAQKNPTAFYLCASSIGTGRFVSNQPQHFGDGTRLSIL.

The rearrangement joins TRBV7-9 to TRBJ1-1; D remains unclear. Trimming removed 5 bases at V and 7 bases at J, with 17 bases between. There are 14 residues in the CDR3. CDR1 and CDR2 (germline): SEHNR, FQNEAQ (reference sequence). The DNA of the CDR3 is TGTGCCAGCAGCCTTCTCATTTCGGGAGATGAAGCTTTCTTT. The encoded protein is CASSLLISGDEAFF.

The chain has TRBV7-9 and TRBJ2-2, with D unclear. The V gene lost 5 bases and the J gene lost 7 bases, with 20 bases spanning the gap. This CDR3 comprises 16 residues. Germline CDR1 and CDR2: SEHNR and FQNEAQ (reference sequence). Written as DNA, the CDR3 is TGTGCCAGCAGCCAACCGACTCCCGTGTCAGGCGGGGAGCTGTTTTTT. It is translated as CASSQPTPVSGGELFF. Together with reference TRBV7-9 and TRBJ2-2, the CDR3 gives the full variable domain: DTGVSQNPRHKITKRGQNVTFRCDPISEHNRLYWYRQTLGQGPEFLTYFQNEAQLEKSRLLSDRFSAERPKGSFSTLEIQRTEQGDSAMYLCASSQPTPVSGGELFFGEGSRLTVL.

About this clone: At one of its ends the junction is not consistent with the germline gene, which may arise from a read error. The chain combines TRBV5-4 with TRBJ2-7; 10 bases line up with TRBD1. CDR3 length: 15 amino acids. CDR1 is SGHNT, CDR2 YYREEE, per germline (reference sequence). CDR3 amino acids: CASSYSGTGEYEQYF. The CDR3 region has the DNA TGCGCCAGCAGCTATTCCGGGACAGGGGAATACGAGCAGTACTTC.

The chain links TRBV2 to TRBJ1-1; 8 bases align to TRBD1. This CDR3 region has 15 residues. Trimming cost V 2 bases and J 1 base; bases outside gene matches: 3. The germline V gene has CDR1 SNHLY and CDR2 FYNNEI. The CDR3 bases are TGTGCCAGCAGTGAATTGGGACAGGCGAACACTGAAGCTTTCTTT. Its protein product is CASSELGQANTEAFF.

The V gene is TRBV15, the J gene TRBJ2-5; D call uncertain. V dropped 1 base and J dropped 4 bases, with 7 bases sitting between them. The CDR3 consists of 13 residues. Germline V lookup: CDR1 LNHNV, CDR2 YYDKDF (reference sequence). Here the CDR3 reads CATSRALGETQYF. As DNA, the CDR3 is TGTGCCACCAGCAGAGCATTAGGAGAGACCCAGTACTTC. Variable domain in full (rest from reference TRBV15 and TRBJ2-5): DAMVIQNPRYQVTQFGKPVTLSCSQTLNHNVMYWYQQKSSQAPKLLFHYYDKDFNNEADTPDNFQSRRPNTSFCFLDIRSPGLGDTAMYLCATSRALGETQYFGPGTRLLVL.

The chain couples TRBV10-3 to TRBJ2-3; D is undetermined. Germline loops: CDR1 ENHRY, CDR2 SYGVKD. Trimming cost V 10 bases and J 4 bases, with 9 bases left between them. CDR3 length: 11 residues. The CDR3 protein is CATSPADTQYF. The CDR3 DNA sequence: TGTGCCACCTCACCGGCAGATACGCAGTATTTT.

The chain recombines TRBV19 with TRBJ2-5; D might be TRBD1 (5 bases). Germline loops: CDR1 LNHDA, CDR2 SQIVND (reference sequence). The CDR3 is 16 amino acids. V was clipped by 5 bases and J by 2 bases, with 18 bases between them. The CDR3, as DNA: TGTGCCAGTAGTGATGGAAAGGGAAGGGGACAAGAGACCCAGTACTTC. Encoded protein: CASSDGKGRGQETQYF.

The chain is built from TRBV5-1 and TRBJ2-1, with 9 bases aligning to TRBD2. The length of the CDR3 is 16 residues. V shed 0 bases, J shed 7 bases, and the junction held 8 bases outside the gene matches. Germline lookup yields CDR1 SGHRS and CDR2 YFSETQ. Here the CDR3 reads CASSLAGGRVENEQFF. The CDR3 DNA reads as TGCGCCAGCAGCTTGGCGGGCGGGAGGGTTGAAAATGAGCAGTTCTTC.

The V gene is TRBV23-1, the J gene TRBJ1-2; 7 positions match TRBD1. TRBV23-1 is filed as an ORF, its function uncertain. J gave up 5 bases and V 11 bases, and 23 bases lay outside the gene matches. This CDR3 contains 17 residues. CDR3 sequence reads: CAPNPSGSGQEGYGYTF. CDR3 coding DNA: TGCGCCCCCAACCCCTCGGGTTCCGGACAGGAAGGTTATGGCTACACCTTC.

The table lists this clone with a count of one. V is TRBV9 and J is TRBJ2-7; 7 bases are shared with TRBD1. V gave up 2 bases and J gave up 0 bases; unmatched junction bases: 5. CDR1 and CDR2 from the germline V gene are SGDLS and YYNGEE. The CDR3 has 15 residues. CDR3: CASSVSGTVSYEQYF. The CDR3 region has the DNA TGTGCCAGCAGCGTCTCCGGGACAGTCTCCTACGAGCAGTACTTC.

This CDR3 reads CASLAGGSSYNEQFF. CDR3 in DNA: TGTGCCAGCTTAGCGGGAGGGAGCTCCTACAATGAGCAGTTCTTC. The J gene is TRBJ2-1, the V gene TRBV5-4; TRBD2 aligns across 11 bases. Trimming cost V 7 bases and J 0 bases; bases outside gene matches: 3. The germline V gene has CDR1 SGHNT and CDR2 YYREEE (reference sequence). The CDR3 runs 15 residues.

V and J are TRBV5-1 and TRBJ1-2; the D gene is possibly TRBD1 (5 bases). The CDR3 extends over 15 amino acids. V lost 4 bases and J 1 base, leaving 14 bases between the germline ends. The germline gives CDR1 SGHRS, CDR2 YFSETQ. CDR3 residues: CASSPGPNYNYGYTF. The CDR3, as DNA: TGCGCCAGCAGCCCGGGACCGAATTATAACTATGGCTACACCTTC. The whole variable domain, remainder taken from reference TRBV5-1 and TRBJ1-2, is KAGVTQTPRYLIKTRGQQVTLSCSPISGHRSVSWYQQTPGQGLQFLFEYFSETQRNKGNFPGRFSGRQFSNSRSEMNVSTLELGDSALYLCASSPGPNYNYGYTFGSGTRLTVV.

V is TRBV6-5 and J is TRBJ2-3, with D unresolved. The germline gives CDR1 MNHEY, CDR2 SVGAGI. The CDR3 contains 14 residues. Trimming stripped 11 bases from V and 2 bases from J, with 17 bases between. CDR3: CAVRAPTTTDTQYF. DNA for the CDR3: TGTGCCGTAAGGGCGCCTACCACCACAGATACGCAGTATTTT.